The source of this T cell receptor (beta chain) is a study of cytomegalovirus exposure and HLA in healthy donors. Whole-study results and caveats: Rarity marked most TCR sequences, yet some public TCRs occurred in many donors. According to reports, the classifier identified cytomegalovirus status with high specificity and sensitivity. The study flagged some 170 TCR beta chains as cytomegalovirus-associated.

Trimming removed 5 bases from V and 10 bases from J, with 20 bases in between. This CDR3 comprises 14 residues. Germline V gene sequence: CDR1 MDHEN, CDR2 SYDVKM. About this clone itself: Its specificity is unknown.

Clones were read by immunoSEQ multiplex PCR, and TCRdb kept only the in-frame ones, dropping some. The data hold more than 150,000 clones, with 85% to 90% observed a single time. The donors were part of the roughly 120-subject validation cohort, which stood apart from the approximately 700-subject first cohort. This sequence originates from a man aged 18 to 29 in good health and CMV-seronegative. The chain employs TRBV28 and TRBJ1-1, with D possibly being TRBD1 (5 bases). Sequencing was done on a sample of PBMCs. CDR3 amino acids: CASSGAETGRRAFF. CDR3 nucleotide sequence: TGTGCCAGCAGTGGTGCGGAAACAGGCCGGCGAGCTTTCTTT.